Shown below are 27 T cell receptor beta chains from a single sample sequenced in a study of immune cell composition in non-small cell lung cancer. Clones were read by immunoSEQ multiplex PCR, and TCRdb kept only the in-frame ones, dropping some. The sample holds several thousand clones, 60% to 80% seen once. The normal lung sample lay at least 3 cm, and maximally far, from the tumour. Sample: non-adjacent lung tissue. All receptors derive from a human donor with non-small cell lung cancer.

The V call is TRBV7-2, the J call TRBJ1-6; D is uncertain. Germline values: CDR1 SGHTA, CDR2 FQGNSA. With 2 bases removed from V and 11 bases from J, the gap between germline ends came to 13 bases. This CDR3 has 14 residues. The CDR3 sequence is CASSLLEAIAPLHF. CDR3 nucleotides: TGTGCCAGCAGCTTACTCGAGGCGATAGCACCCCTCCACTTT. The full variable domain, in which reference TRBV7-2 and TRBJ1-6 provide the parts outside the CDR3, is GAGVSQSPSNKVTEKGKDVELRCDPISGHTALYWYRQSLGQGLEFLIYFQGNSAPDKSGLPSDRFSAERTGGSVSTLTIQRTQQEDSAVYLCASSLLEAIAPLHFGNGTRLTVT.

The chain joins TRBV7-3 to TRBJ1-2; no definite D call. CDR3 length: 11 residues. Germline V gives CDR1 SGHTA, CDR2 FQGTGA. Trimming removed 5 bases from V and 8 bases from J, with 9 bases in between. The chain's CDR3 is CASSAGGGYTF. CDR3 coding DNA: TGTGCCAGCAGCGCAGGCGGGGGCTACACCTTC. Drawing the rest from reference TRBV7-3 and TRBJ1-2, the complete variable domain is GAGVSQTPSNKVTEKGKYVELRCDPISGHTALYWYRQSLGQGPEFLIYFQGTGAADDSGLPNDRFFAVRPEGSVSTLKIQRTERGDSAVYLCASSAGGGYTFGSGTRLTVV.

A single count supports this clone. The rearrangement uses TRBV29-1 and TRBJ1-1; D may be TRBD1 (5 bases). V dropped 5 bases and J dropped 5 bases, with 18 bases sitting between them. CDR1 is SQVTM, CDR2 ANQGSEA, per germline. The CDR3 spans 14 residues. CDR3 sequence (DNA): TGCAGCGTTCAACGGGGGGGGGTGGGAACTGAAGCTTTCTTT. This encodes CSVQRGGVGTEAFF.

The chain combines TRBV5-4 with TRBJ2-6; D may be TRBD2 (6 bases). Trimming pared 4 bases from V and 0 bases from J, leaving 8 bases between. Germline-derived CDR1 and CDR2 are SGHNT and YYREEE (reference sequence). The CDR3 has 15 residues. CDR3 loop: CASSPGGSGANVLTF. The CDR3 DNA reads as TGTGCCAGCAGCCCCGGGGGCTCTGGGGCCAACGTCCTGACTTTC.

CDR3 loop: CASSVGTGSNQPQHF. CDR3 bases: TGTGCCAGCAGCGTAGGGACAGGGAGCAATCAGCCCCAGCATTTT. The chain carries TRBV9 and TRBJ1-5; 8 bases match TRBD1. Trimming at V came to 0 bases and at J to 1 base, leaving 0 bases not matched to a gene. Germline assignment: CDR1 SGDLS and CDR2 YYNGEE. The CDR3 totals 15 residues.

V gene TRBV4-1 combines with J gene TRBJ2-5, with D hard to call. The CDR3 runs 16 residues. V was cut by 1 base and J by 0 bases, with 12 bases left in between. Germline V CDR1 and CDR2: MGHRA, YSYEKL. The CDR3 loop is CASSQGGGLDQETQYF. In DNA form, the CDR3 reads TGCGCCAGCAGCCAAGGGGGTGGGTTGGACCAAGAGACCCAGTACTTC.

The V gene is TRBV5-4, the J gene TRBJ2-3; possibly TRBD2 for D (6 bases). This CDR3 region has 16 residues. V lost 4 bases and J lost 2, with 17 bases in between. Germline lookup yields CDR1 SGHNT and CDR2 YYREEE (reference sequence). CDR3 nucleotide sequence: TGTGCCAGCAGCCCGGAGGGAGCGTCAGACACAGATACGCAGTATTTT. It yields the protein CASSPEGASDTDTQYF.

This chain uses TRBV28 with TRBJ1-5; D is perhaps TRBD1 (5 bases). There are 17 residues in the CDR3. The germline gives CDR1 MDHEN, CDR2 SYDVKM. Trimming left V 4 bases short and J 0 bases short, with 16 bases between. CDR3 nucleotides: TGTGCCAGCAGTTCCACAGGACAACTAAATAGCAATCAGCCCCAGCATTTT. Amino acids: CASSSTGQLNSNQPQHF.

This clone was counted once. The gene calls are TRBV7-8 and TRBJ1-5, with 7 bases that match TRBD1. The CDR3 spans 19 residues. The V gene end was trimmed by 1 base and the J gene end by 1 base; junction bases not matched to a gene: 13. CDR1 is SGHVS, CDR2 FQNEAQ, per germline. CDR3 DNA: TGTGCCAGCAGCTTAGACCCGCTCAAGCAGGGGGTCAGCAATCAGCCCCAGCATTTT. Protein product: CASSLDPLKQGVSNQPQHF.

This clone showed up just once. This chain uses TRBV7-8 with TRBJ1-2; 7 bases agree with TRBD1. Germline CDR1 SGHVS, CDR2 FQNEAQ. V was pared by 1 base and J by 3 bases, with 5 bases of the junction left unmatched. There are 15 residues in the CDR3. CDR3 sequence reads: CASSLGQGEYYGYTF. DNA of the CDR3: TGTGCCAGCAGCTTAGGGCAGGGGGAATACTATGGCTACACCTTC.

The chain uses TRBV7-6 and TRBJ2-7, with TRBD1 as a possible D gene (5 bases). The V gene's germline CDR1 is SGHVS and CDR2 FNYEAQ. V lost 2 bases and J lost 7, with 12 bases in between. CDR3 size: 13 residues. The chain's CDR3 is CASSLRRGLEQYF. The CDR3 nucleotides read TGTGCCAGCAGCTTACGAAGGGGCTTGGAGCAGTACTTC.

This clone was counted between two and nine times. The CDR3 DNA sequence: TGTGCCAGCAGCAGCGCGGAGAGACTTAACACCGGGGAGCTGTTTTTT. Encoded protein: CASSSAERLNTGELFF. The chain is built from TRBV7-8 and TRBJ2-2; D unresolved. The ends were cut back, 5 bases at V and 2 bases at J, with 15 bases in the middle. The germline V gene encodes CDR1 SGHVS and CDR2 FQNEAQ. This CDR3 spans 16 amino acids.

V usage is TRBV19 and J usage is TRBJ1-1; D gene ambiguous. V was trimmed by 1 base and J by 8 bases, leaving 23 bases between them. This CDR3 is built from 17 residues. Germline values: CDR1 LNHDA, CDR2 SQIVND (reference sequence). The chain's CDR3 is CASSIAVLDAKPSEAFF. CDR3 bases: TGTGCCAGTAGTATAGCGGTTCTGGATGCAAAGCCCTCAGAAGCTTTCTTT.

The rearrangement links TRBV5-1 to TRBJ2-3; D is unclear. The V gene lost 1 base and the J gene lost 6 bases, with 6 bases spanning the gap. This CDR3 comprises 12 residues. CDR1 SGHRS and CDR2 YFSETQ come from the germline V gene. This CDR3 is CASSLLSDTQYF. Written as DNA, the CDR3 is TGCGCCAGCAGCTTGTTGTCGGATACGCAGTATTTT.

This clone was observed a single time. The chain combines TRBV7-2 with TRBJ2-7, with 7 bases lining up with TRBD2. This CDR3 is built from 14 residues. The V gene end was trimmed by 1 base and the J gene end by 6 bases; junction bases not matched to a gene: 6. Per the germline V gene, CDR1 is SGHTA and CDR2 is FQGNSA. The CDR3 nucleotides read TGTGCCAGCAGCTTAGTGGGGAGCGGGGCCGAGCAGTACTTC. Translating it yields CASSLVGSGAEQYF.

The chain joins TRBV27 to TRBJ1-2; 8 positions agree with TRBD1. CDR1 and CDR2 from the germline V gene are MNHEY and SMNVEV (reference sequence). Trimming took 0 bases from V and 2 from J; bases not matched to a gene: 5. The CDR3 spans 16 residues. CDR3 in DNA: TGTGCCAGCAGTTTATCCTCCACAGGGGGGAACTATGGCTACACCTTC. Translation gives CASSLSSTGGNYGYTF.

The genes are TRBV5-6 and TRBJ2-7; 14 bases align to TRBD2. J was trimmed by 12 bases and V by 7 bases; bases with no gene match: 9. The length of the CDR3 is 13 residues. Germline CDR1 is SGHDT and CDR2 is YYEEEE. The CDR3: CASSGLAGGPRYF. The CDR3 bases are TGTGCCAGCTCCGGACTAGCGGGGGGTCCCCGGTACTTC.

The chain carries TRBV6-6 and TRBJ2-7, with 7 bases lining up with TRBD1. Losses at the gene ends were 0 bases for V and 4 bases for J; bases not matched to a gene: 3. CDR3 length equals 14 residues. Per the germline V gene, CDR1 is MNHNY and CDR2 is SVGAGI (reference sequence). CDR3 in DNA: TGTGCCAGCAGTTACTCGACAGGGAAGTACGAGCAGTACTTC. It specifies CASSYSTGKYEQYF.

This clone was recorded once. V gene TRBV6-6 combines with J gene TRBJ1-3, with a weak D call TRBD1 (6 bases). CDR1 and CDR2 (germline): MNHNY, SVGAGI (reference sequence). Between the trimmed V and J ends, which lost 0 bases and 4 bases, there was a span of 7 bases. The CDR3 runs 14 residues. The CDR3 nucleotides are TGTGCCAGCAGTTACTCTCAGGGGGGAAACACCATATATTTT. This gives the protein CASSYSQGGNTIYF.

V gene TRBV10-3 combines with J gene TRBJ2-3; 8 bases fit TRBD2. With V trimmed by 10 bases and J by 1 base, 4 bases remained unmatched. The CDR3 is 13 amino acids. The germline gives CDR1 ENHRY, CDR2 SYGVKD. CDR3 amino acids: CATGLAGTDTQYF. Written as DNA, the CDR3 is TGTGCCACCGGACTAGCCGGCACAGATACGCAGTATTTT.

This clone was seen a handful of times. The chain links TRBV6-1 to TRBJ2-5; 9 bases fit TRBD2. Germline assignment: CDR1 MNHNS and CDR2 SASEGT. The CDR3 is 14 amino acids. Trimming at V came to 6 bases and at J to 5 bases, leaving 7 bases not matched to a gene. CDR3 amino acids: CASSERGVGETQYF. DNA of the CDR3: TGTGCCAGCAGCGAGCGGGGGGTAGGGGAGACCCAGTACTTC.

The chain has TRBV28 and TRBJ2-3, with a possible D match to TRBD1 (6 bases). Germline-derived CDR1 and CDR2 are MDHEN and SYDVKM. The CDR3 has 13 amino acids. Trimming cost V 6 bases and J 2 bases, with 9 bases left between them. CDR3 bases: TGTGCCAGCAGCCCAGGGGACACAGATACGCAGTATTTT. Translating gives CASSPGDTDTQYF.

The chain joins TRBV11-2 to TRBJ2-5; D is undetermined. V gave up 0 bases and J gave up 5 bases, with 13 bases separating them. Germline loops: CDR1 SGHAT, CDR2 FQNNGV. The CDR3 contains 15 residues. The CDR3 here is CASSLEWASFETQYF. CDR3 nucleotide sequence: TGTGCCAGCAGCTTAGAGTGGGCCTCCTTTGAGACCCAGTACTTC.

This chain links TRBV28 with TRBJ1-5; D is perhaps TRBD1 (6 bases). CDR1 and CDR2 from the germline V gene are MDHEN and SYDVKM. The V gene lost 5 bases and the J gene lost 11 bases, with 16 bases spanning the gap. The CDR3 sequence is 13 residues long. The CDR3 nucleotides are TGTGCCAGCAGTCCACAGGGTTTCTCTACCCAGCATTTT. Its protein product is CASSPQGFSTQHF.

In its sample, this clone was seen a few times. The chain is built from TRBV6-6 and TRBJ2-1; D may be TRBD2 (6 bases). This CDR3 comprises 16 residues. With 7 bases removed from V and 9 bases from J, the gap between germline ends came to 25 bases. Germline CDR1 is MNHNY and CDR2 is SVGAGI (reference sequence). The CDR3 is CASNPLLSGEGIEQFF. The CDR3 nucleotides are TGTGCCAGCAACCCTCTCTTGTCGGGGGAAGGGATTGAGCAGTTCTTC.

The genes are TRBV4-2 and TRBJ1-2; TRBD1 is a possible D gene (5 bases). Germline CDR1 LGHNA, CDR2 YNFKEQ. Trimming took off 0 bases at V and 4 bases at J, with 12 bases between the two ends. This CDR3 comprises 15 residues. Here the CDR3 DNA reads TGTGCCAGCAGCCAAGATAGACAGAATGTCTATGGCTACACCTTC. Amino acid sequence: CASSQDRQNVYGYTF.

J is TRBJ1-1 and V is TRBV15; no clear D. The ends were cut back, 0 bases at V and 1 base at J, with 9 bases in the middle. This CDR3 has 15 residues. Germline values: CDR1 LNHNV, CDR2 YYDKDF (reference sequence). The CDR3: CATSRDTAWNTEAFF. CDR3 nucleotides: TGTGCCACCAGCAGAGATACAGCGTGGAACACTGAAGCTTTCTTT.